The present T cell receptor beta chain was sequenced within a study of blood T cells in healthy people across ages. The use of a sample-barcoded 5' primer and a J-beta primer mix characterized a second PCR of roughly 6 to 11 cycles. A single record per CDR3 protein comes from TCRdb applying MiXCR to the 5' RACE reads. Of 800,000 to 950,000 distinct CDR3 sequences in the sample, under 40% were seen once. CDR1 and CDR2 from the germline V gene are SGHAT and FQNNGV. CDR3 length equals 17 residues. The material sequenced was blood. The chain joins TRBV11-2 to TRBJ2-1; TRBD2 agrees at 7 bases. The J call may be mistaken, given a closer DNA end match to TRBJ2-7. This sequence originates from a man younger than 30 in good health. The CDR3 bases are TGTGCCAGCAGCACCCGGGGAGCGGGGTATGTCTACAATGAGCAGTACTTC. Encoded protein: CASSTRGAGYVYNEQYF.